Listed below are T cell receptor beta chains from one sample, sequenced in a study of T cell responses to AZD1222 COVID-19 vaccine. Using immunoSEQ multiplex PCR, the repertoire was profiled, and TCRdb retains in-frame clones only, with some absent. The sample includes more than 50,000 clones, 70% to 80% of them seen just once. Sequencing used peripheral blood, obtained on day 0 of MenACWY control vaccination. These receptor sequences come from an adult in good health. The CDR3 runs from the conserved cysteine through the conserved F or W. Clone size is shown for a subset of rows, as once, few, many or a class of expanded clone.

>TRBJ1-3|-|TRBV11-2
CASSPGNTIYF
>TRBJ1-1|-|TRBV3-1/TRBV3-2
CASKSTGAAGAEAFF
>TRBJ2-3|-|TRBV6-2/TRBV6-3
CASSYLARTDTQYF
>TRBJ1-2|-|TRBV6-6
CASRIDREDGYTF
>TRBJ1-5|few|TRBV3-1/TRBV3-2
CASSQDGSQPQHF
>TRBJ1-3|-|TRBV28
CASTLGQFSGNTIYF
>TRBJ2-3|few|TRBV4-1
CASSRLAGGADTQYF
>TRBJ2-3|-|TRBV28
CASSLLAGVGPGTDTQYF
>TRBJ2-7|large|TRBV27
CASSLNVGYEQYF
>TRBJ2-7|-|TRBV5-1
CASSLGPEDYEQYF
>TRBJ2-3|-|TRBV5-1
CASSSGTHTDTQYF
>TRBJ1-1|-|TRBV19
CASTPWLQGGGTEAFF
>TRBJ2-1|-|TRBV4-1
CASSQEGGAAGYNEQFF
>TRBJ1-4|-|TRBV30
CAWSVGATREKLFF
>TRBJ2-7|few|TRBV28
CASSALYEQYF
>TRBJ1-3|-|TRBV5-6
CASSGTGLNTIYF
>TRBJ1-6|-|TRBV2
CASTFRGGGSPLHF
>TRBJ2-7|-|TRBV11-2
CASSWTSGTVSEQYF
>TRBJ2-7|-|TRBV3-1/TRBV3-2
CASSQDKNSYEQYF
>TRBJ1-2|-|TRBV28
CASSFLQGAGGYTF
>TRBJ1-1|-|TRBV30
CAWSSTFHEAGNTEAFF
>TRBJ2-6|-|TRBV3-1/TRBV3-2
CASSQPSGGTGANVLTF
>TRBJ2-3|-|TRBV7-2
CASSLWRGELPDTQYF
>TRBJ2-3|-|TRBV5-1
CASSLEGVEADTQYF
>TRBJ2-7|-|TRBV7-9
CASSLIEAREQYF
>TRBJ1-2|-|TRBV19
CASRSLPRTSYYGYTF
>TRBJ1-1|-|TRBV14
CASSQSIGTEAFF
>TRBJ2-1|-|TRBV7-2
CASSLGAYEQFF
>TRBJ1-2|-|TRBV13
CASSLGGLNYGYTF
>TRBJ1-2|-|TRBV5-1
CASSISGQDYGYTF
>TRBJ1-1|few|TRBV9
CASSVGLVDTEAFF
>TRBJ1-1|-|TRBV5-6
CASIDFLARTEAFF
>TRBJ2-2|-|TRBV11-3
CASSFGGGKGGELFF
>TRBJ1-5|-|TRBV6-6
CASSYSLDNSNQPQHF
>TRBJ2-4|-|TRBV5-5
CASSLAEGVTKNIQYF
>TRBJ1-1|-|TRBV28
CATVLAAEAFF
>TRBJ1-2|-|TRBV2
CASRLDAGYTF
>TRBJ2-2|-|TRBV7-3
CASSPQAGTGELFF
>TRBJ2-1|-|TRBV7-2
CASSLEQRTNNEQFF
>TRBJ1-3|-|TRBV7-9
CASTSTRPGSGNTIYF
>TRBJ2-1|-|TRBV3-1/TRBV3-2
CASSPGLARYNEQFF
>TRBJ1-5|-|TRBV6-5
CASRGGNQPQHF
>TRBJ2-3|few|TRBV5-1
CASSLQDSTDTQYF
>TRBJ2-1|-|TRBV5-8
CASSLAGLAGASYNEQFF
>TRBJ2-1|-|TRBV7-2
CASSIQAGGSYNEQFF
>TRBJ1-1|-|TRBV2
CASSGDRGTLGAFF
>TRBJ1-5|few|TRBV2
CASSEWGTGGGQPQHF
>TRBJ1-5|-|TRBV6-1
CASSERQANQPQHF
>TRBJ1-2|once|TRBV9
CASSVDSGGNYGYTF
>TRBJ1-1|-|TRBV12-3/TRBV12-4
CASRSWGGKAFF
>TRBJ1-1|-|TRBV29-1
CSVEDWIGAEAFF